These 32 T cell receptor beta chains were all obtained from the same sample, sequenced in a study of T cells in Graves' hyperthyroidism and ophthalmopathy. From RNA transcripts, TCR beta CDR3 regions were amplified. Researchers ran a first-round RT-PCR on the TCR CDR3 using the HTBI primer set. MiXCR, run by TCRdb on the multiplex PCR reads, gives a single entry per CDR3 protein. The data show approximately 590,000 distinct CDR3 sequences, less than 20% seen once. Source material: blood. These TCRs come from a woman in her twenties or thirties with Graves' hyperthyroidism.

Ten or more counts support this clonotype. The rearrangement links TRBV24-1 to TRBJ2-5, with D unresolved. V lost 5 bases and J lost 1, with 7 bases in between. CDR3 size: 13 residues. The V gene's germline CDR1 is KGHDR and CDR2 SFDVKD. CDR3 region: CATSALTQETQYF. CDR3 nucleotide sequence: TGTGCCACCAGTGCCCTGACCCAAGAGACCCAGTACTTC.

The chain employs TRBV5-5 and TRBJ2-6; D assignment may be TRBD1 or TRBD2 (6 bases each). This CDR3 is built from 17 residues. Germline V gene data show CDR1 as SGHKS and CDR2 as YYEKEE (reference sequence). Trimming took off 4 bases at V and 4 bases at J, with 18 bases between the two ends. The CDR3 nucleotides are TGTGCCAGCAGCCAAGTAACCCCGGGGGCCGGGGCCAACGTCCTGACTTTC. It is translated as CASSQVTPGAGANVLTF. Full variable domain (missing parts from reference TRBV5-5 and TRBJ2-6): DAGVTQSPTHLIKTRGQQVTLRCSPISGHKSVSWYQQVLGQGPQFIFQYYEKEERGRGNFPDRFSARQFPNYSSELNVNALLLGDSALYLCASSQVTPGAGANVLTFGAGSRLTVL.

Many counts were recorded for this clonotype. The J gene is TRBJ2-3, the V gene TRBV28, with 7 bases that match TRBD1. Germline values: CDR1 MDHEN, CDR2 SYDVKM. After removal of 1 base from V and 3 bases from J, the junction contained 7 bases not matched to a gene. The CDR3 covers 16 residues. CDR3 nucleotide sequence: TGTGCCAGCAGTTTATACGGACAGGCATGGACAGATACGCAGTATTTT. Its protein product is CASSLYGQAWTDTQYF. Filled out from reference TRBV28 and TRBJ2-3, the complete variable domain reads DVKVTQSSRYLVKRTGEKVFLECVQDMDHENMFWYRQDPGLGLRLIYFSYDVKMKEKGDIPEGYSVSREKKERFSLILESASTNQTSMYLCASSLYGQAWTDTQYFGPGTRLTVL.

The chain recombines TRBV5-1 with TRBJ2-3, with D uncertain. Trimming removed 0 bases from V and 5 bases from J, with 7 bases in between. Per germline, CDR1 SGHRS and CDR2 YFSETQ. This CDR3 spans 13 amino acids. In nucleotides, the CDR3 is TGCGCCAGCAGCTTGGAAGGCGAAGATACGCAGTATTTT. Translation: CASSLEGEDTQYF.

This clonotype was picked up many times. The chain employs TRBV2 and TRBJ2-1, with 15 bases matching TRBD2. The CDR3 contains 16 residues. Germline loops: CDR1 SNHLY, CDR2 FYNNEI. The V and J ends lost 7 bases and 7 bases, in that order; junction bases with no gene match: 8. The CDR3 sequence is CASMTGLAGGPNEQFF. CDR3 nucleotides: TGTGCCAGCATGACCGGACTAGCGGGAGGGCCGAATGAGCAGTTCTTC.

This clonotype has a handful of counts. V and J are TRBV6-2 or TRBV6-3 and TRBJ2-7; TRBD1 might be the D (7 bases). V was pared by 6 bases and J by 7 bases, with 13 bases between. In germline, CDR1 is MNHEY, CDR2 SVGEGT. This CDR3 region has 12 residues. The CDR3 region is CASRPGGWEQYF. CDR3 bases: TGTGCCAGCAGACCAGGGGGGTGGGAGCAGTACTTC.

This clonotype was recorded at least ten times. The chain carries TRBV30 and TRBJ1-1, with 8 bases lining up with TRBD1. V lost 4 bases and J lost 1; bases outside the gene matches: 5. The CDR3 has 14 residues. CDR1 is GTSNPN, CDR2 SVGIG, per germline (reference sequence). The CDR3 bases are TGTGCCTGGACCCGCGGGACAGGGAACACTGAAGCTTTCTTT. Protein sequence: CAWTRGTGNTEAFF.

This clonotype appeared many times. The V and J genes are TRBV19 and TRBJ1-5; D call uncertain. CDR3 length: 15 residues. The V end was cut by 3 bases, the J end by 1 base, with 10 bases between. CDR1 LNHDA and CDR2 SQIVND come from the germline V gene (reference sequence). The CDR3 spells CASSMNLFSNQPQHF. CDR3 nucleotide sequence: TGTGCCAGTAGTATGAATCTATTCAGCAATCAGCCCCAGCATTTT.

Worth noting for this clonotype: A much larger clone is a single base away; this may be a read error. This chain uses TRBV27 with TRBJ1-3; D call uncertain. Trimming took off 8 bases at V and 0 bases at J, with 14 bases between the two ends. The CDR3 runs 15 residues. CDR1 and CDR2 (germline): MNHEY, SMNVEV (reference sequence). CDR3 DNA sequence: TGTGCCAGCGGGCGTAACAGCCTCTCTGGAAACACCATATATTTT. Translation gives CASGRNSLSGNTIYF.

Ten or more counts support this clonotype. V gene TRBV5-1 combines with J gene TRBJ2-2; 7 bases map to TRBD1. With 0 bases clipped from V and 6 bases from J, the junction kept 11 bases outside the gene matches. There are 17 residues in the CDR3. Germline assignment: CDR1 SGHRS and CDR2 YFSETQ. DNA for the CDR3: TGCGCCAGCAGCTTGGGGGCCACAGGGGTCGGAGCCGGGGAGCTGTTTTTT. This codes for CASSLGATGVGAGELFF.

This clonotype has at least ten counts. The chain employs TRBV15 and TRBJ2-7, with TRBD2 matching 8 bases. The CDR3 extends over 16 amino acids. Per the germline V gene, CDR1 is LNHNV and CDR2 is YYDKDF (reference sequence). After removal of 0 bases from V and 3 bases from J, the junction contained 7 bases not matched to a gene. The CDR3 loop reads CATSRDRGTSGYEQYF. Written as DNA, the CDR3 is TGTGCCACCAGCAGAGATAGGGGAACTAGCGGCTACGAGCAGTACTTC.

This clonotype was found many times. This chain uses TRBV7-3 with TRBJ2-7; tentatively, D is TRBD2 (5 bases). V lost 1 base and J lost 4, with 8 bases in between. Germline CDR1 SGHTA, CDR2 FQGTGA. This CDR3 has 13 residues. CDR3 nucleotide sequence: TGTGCCAGCAGCTTAAGCGAGGGTTACGAGCAGTACTTC. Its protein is CASSLSEGYEQYF.

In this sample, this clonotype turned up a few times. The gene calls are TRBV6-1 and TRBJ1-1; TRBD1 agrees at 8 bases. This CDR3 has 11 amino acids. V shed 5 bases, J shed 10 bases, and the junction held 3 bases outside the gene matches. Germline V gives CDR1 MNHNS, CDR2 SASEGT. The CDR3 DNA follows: TGTGCCAGCAGTCGACAGGGGAGAGCTTTCTTT. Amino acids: CASSRQGRAFF.

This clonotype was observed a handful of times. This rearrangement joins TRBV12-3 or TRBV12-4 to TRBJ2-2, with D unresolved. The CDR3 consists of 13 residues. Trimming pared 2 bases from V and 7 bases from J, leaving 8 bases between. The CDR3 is CASSLLGGGELFF. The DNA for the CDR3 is TGTGCCAGCAGTTTATTGGGTGGCGGGGAGCTGTTTTTT.

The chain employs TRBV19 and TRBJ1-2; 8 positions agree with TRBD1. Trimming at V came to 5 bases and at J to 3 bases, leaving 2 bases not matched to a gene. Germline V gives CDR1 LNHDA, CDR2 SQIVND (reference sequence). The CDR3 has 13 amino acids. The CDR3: CASSVQGDYGYTF. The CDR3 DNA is TGTGCCAGTAGTGTACAGGGGGACTATGGCTACACCTTC.

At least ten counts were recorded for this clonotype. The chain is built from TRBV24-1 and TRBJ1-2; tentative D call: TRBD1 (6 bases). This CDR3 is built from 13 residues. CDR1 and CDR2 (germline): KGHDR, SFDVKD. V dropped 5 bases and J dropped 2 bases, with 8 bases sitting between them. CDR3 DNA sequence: TGTGCCACCAGTGGCCAGGGGAACTATGGCTACACCTTC. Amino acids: CATSGQGNYGYTF.

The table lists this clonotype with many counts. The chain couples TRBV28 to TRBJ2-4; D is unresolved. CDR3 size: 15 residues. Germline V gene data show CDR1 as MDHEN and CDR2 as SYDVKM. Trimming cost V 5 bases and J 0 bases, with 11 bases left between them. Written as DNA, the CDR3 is TGTGCCAGCAGTAGACCCCGGATAGCCAAAAACATTCAGTACTTC. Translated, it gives CASSRPRIAKNIQYF.

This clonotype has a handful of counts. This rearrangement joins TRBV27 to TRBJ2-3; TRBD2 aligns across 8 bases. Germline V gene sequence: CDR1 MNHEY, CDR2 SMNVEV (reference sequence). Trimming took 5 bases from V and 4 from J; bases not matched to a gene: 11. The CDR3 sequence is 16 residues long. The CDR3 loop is CASSPQRAGASDTQYF. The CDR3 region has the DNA TGTGCCAGCAGTCCCCAGCGAGCGGGAGCCTCAGATACGCAGTATTTT.

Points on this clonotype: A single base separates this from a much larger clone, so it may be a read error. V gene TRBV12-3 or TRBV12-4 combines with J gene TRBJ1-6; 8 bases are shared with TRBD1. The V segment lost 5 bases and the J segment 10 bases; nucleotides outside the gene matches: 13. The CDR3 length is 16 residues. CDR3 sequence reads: CASSDPIQGAESPLHF. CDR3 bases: TGTGCCAGCAGTGATCCTATCCAGGGGGCAGAATCACCCCTCCACTTT.

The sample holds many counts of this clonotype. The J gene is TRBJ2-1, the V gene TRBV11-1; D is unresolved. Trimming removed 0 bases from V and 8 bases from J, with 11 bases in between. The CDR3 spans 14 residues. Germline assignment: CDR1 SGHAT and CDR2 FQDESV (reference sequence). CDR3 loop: CASSLAAATDEQFF. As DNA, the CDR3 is TGTGCCAGCAGCTTAGCGGCAGCGACCGATGAGCAGTTCTTC.

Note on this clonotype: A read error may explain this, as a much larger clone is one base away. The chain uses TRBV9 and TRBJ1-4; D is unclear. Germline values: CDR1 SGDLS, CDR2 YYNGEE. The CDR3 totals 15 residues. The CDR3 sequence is CAGSGRGTLAEKLFF. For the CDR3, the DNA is TGTGCCGGCAGCGGGCGGGGAACCCTAGCTGAAAAACTGTTTTTT.

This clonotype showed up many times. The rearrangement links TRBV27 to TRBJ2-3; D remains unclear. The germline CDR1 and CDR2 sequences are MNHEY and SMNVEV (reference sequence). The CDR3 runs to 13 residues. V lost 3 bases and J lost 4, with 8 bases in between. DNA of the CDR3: TGTGCCAGCAGTTTGACTGTCGCAGATACGCAGTATTTT. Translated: CASSLTVADTQYF.

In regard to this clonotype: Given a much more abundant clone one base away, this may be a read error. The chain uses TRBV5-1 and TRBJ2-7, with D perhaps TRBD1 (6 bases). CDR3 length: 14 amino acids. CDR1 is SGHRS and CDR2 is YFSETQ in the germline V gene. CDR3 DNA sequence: TGCGCCAGCAGCCAGGGGTGGACTGCCTACGAGCAGTGCTTC. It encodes CASSQGWTAYEQCF.

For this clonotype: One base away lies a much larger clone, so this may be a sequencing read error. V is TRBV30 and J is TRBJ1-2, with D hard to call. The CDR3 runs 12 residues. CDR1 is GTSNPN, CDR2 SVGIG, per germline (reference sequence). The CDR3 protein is CTWSVRPYGYTF. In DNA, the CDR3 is TGTACCTGGAGTGTAAGGCCGTATGGCTACACCTTC.

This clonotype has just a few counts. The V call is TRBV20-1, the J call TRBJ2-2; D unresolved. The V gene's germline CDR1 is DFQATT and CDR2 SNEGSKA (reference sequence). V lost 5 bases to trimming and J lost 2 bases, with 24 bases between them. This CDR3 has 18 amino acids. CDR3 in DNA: TGCAGTGCTCCTCAAAGTCCCCTAAACTTCCGCAACACCGGGGAGCTGTTTTTT. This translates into CSAPQSPLNFRNTGELFF.

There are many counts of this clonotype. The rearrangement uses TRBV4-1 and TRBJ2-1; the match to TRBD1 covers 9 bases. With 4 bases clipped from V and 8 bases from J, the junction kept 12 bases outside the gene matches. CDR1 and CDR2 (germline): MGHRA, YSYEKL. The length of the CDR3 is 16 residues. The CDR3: CASSRATGTGNYEQFF. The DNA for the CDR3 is TGCGCCAGCAGCCGAGCAACCGGGACAGGGAACTATGAGCAGTTCTTC.

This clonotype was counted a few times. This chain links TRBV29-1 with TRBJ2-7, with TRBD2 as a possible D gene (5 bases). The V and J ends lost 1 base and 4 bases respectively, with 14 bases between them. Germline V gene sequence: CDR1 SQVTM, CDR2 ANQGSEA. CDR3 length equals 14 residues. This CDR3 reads CSVEVVGARYEQYF. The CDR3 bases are TGCAGCGTTGAAGTCGTGGGAGCCAGGTACGAGCAGTACTTC.

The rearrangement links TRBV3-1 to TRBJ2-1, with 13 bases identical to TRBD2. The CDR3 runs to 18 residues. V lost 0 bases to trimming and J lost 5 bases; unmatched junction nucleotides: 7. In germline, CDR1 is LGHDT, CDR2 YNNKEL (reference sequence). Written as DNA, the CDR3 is TGTGCCAGCAGCCAAGACTTTGGACTAGCGGGAGCTGACAATGAGCAGTTCTTC. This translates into CASSQDFGLAGADNEQFF.

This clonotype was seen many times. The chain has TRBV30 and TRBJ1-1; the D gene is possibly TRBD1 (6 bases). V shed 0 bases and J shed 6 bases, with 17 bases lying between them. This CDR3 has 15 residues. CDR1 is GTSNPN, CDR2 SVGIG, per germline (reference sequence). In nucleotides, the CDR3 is TGTGCCTGGAGTGTAAACCCCAGGGGATGGTCTGAAGCTTTCTTT. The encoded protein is CAWSVNPRGWSEAFF. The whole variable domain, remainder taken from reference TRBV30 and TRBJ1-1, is SQTIHQWPATLVQPVGSPLSLECTVEGTSNPNLYWYRQAAGRGLQLLFYSVGIGQISSEVPQNLSASRPQDRQFILSSKKLLLSDSGFYLCAWSVNPRGWSEAFFGQGTRLTVV.

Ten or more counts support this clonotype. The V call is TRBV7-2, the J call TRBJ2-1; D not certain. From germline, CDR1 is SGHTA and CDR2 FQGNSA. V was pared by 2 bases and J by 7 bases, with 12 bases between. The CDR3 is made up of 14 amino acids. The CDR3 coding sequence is TGTGCCAGCAGCTTAAATGTATTCTATAATGAGCAGTTCTTC. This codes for CASSLNVFYNEQFF.

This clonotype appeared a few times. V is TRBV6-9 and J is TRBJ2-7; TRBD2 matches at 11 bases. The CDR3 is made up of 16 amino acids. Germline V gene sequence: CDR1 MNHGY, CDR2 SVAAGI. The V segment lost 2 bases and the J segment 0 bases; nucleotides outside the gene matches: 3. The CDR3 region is CASSYGTSGSSYEQYF. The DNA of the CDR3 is TGTGCCAGCAGTTATGGGACTAGCGGATCCTCCTACGAGCAGTACTTC.

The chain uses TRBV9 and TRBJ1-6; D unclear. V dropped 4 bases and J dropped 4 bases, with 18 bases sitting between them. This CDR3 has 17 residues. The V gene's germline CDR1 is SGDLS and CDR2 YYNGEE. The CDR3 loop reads CASSPGIPGLYNSPLHF. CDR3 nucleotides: TGTGCCAGCAGCCCTGGGATCCCCGGCCTATATAATTCACCCCTCCACTTT.